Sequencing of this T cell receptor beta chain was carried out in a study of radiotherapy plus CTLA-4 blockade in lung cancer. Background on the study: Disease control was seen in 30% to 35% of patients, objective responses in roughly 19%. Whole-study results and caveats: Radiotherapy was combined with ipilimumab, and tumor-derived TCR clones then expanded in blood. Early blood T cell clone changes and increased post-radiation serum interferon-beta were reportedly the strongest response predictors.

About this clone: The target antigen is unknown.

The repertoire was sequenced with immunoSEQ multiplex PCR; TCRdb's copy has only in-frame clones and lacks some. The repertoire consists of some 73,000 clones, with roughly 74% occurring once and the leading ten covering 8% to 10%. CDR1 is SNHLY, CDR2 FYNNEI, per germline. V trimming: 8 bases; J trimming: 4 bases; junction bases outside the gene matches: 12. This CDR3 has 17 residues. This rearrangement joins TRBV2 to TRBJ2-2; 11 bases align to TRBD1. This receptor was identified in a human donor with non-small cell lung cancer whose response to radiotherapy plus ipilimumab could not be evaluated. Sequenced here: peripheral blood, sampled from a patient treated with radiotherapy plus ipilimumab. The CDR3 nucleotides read TGTGCCAGCTCTCCTCTCGGGGGACAGGGGGGCACCGGGGAGCTGTTTTTT. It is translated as CASSPLGGQGGTGELFF.